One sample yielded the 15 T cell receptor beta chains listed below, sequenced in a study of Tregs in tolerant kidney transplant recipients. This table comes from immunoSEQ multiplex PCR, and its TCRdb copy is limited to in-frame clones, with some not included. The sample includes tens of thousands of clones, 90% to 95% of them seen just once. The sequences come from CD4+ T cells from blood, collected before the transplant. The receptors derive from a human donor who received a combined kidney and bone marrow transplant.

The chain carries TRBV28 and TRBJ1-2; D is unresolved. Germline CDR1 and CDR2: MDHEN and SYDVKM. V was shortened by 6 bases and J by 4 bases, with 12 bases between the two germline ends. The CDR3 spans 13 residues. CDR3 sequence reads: CASRREVGYGYTF. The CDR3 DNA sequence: TGTGCCAGCAGACGGGAAGTGGGCTATGGCTACACCTTC.

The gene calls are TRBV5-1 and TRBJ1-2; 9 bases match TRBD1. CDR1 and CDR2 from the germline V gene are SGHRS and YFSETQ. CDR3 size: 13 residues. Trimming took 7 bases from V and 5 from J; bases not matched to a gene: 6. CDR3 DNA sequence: TGCGCCAGCCACCCTGGACAGGGGTATGGCTACACCTTC. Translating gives CASHPGQGYGYTF. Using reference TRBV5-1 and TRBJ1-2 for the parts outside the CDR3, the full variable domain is KAGVTQTPRYLIKTRGQQVTLSCSPISGHRSVSWYQQTPGQGLQFLFEYFSETQRNKGNFPGRFSGRQFSNSRSEMNVSTLELGDSALYLCASHPGQGYGYTFGSGTRLTVV.

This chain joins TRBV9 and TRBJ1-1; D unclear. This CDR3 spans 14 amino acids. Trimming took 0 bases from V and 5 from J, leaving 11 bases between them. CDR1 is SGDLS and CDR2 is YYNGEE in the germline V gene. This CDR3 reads CASSVGGGSTEAFF. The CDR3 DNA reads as TGTGCCAGCAGCGTAGGAGGAGGGTCGACTGAAGCTTTCTTT.

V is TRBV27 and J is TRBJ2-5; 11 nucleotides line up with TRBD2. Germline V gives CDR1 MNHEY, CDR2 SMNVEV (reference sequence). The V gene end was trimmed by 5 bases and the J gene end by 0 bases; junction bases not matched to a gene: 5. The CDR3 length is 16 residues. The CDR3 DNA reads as TGTGCCAGCAGTCCCGGACTAGCGGGCCACCAAGAGACCCAGTACTTC. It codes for CASSPGLAGHQETQYF.

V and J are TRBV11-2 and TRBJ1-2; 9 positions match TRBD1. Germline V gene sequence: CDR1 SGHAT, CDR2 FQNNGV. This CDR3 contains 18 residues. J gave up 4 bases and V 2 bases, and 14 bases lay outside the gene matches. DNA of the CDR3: TGTGCCAGCAGCTTATTTTCAAGGGGGACAGGGTCTGCCTATGGCTACACCTTC. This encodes CASSLFSRGTGSAYGYTF.

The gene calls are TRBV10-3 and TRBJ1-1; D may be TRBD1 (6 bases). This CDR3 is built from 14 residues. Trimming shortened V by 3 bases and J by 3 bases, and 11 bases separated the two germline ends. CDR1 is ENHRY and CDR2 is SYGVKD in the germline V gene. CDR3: CAISDWGGDTEAFF. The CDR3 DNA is TGTGCCATCAGTGATTGGGGGGGCGACACTGAAGCTTTCTTT.

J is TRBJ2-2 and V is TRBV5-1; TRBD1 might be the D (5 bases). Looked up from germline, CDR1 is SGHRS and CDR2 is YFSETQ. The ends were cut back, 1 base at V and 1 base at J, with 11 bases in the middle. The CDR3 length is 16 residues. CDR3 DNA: TGCGCCAGCAGCTTGTTAGGGGCGATGAACACCGGGGAGCTGTTTTTT. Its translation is CASSLLGAMNTGELFF.

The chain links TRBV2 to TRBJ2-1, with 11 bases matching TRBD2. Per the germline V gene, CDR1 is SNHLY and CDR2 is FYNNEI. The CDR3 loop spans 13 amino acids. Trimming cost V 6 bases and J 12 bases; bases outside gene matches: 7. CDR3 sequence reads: CASSALAGEGQFF. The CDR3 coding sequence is TGTGCCAGCAGCGCACTAGCGGGGGAGGGGCAGTTCTTC.

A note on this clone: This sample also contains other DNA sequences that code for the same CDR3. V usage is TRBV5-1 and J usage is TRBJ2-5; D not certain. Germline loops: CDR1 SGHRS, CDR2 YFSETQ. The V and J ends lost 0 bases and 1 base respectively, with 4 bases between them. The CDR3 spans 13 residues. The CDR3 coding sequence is TGCGCCAGCAGCTTGGCAGTCCAAGAGACCCAGTACTTC. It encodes CASSLAVQETQYF.

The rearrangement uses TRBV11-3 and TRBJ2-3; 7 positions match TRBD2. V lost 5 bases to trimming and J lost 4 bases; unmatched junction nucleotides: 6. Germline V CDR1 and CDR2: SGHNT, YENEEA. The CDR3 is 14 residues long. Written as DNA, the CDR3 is TGTGCCAGCAGCCTGGGGGGGGACGCAGATACGCAGTATTTT. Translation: CASSLGGDADTQYF.

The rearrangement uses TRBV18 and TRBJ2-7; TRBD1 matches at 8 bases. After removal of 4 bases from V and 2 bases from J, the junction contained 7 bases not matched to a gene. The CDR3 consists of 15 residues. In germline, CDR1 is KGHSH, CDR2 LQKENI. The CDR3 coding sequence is TGTGCCAGCTCACGGTCAGGGACAGGAACCTACGAGCAGTACTTC. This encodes CASSRSGTGTYEQYF.

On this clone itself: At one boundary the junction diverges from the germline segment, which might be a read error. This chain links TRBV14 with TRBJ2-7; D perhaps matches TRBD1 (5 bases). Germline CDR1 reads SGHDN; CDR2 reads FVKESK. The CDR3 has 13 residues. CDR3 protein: CASSQDMTQGQHF. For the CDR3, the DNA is TGTGCCAGCAGCCAAGATATGACCCAGGGCCAGCACTTC.

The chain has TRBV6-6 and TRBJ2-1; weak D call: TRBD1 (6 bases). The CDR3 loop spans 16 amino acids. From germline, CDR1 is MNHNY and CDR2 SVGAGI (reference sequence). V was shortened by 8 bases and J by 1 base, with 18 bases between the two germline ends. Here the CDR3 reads CASEDSGEGSYNEQFF. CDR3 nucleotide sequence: TGTGCCAGCGAGGATTCAGGGGAAGGGTCCTACAATGAGCAGTTCTTC.

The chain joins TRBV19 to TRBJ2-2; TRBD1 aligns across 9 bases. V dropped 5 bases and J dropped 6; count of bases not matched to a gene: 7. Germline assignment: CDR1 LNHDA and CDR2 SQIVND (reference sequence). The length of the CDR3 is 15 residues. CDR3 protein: CASSRDRAPAGELFF. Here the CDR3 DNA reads TGTGCCAGTAGTCGGGACAGGGCCCCCGCCGGGGAGCTGTTTTTT.

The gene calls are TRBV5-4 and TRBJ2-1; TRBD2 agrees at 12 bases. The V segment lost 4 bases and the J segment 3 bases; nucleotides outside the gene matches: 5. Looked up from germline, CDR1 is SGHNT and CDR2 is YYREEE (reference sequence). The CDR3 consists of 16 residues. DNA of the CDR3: TGTGCCAGCAGCGCAACTAGCGGGAGGAACTACAATGAGCAGTTCTTC. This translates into CASSATSGRNYNEQFF.